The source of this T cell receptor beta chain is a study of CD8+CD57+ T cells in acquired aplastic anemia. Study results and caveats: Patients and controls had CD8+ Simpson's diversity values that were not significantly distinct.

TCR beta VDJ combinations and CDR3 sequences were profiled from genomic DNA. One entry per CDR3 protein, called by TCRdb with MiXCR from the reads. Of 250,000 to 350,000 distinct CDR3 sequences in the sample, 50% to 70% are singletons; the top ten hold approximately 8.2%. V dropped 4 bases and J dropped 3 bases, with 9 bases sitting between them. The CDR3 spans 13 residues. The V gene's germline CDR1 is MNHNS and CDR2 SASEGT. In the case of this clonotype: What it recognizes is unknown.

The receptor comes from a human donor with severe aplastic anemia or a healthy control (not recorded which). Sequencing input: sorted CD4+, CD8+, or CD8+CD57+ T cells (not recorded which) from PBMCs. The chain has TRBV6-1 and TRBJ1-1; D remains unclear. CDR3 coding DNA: TGTGCCAGCAGTGTGGGTGCTGACACTGAAGCTTTCTTT. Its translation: CASSVGADTEAFF.